The 18 T cell receptor beta chains below all came from one sample that was sequenced in a study of T cell responses to AZD1222 COVID-19 vaccine. The repertoire was sequenced with immunoSEQ multiplex PCR; TCRdb's copy has only in-frame clones and lacks some. The sample has 110,000 or so clones; more than 75% are singletons. Sequenced material: peripheral blood, taken on day 0 of AZD1222 vaccination. The receptor source for this set is an adult in good health.

The V call is TRBV12-3 or TRBV12-4, the J call TRBJ1-5, with no clear D. The CDR3 is made up of 13 amino acids. Trimming shortened V by 5 bases and J by 3 bases, and 8 bases separated the two germline ends. CDR3 in amino acids: CASSPNTNQPQHF. DNA of the CDR3: TGTGCCAGCAGTCCCAATACCAATCAGCCCCAGCATTTT.

The chain couples TRBV18 to TRBJ1-4; D gene ambiguous. V lost 3 bases, J lost 0 bases, and 5 bases lay in between. The germline gives CDR1 KGHSH, CDR2 LQKENI. The CDR3 contains 14 residues. The CDR3 loop is CASSPAPTNEKLFF. In DNA, the CDR3 is TGTGCCAGCTCACCGGCGCCAACTAATGAAAAACTGTTTTTT.

The V and J genes are TRBV28 and TRBJ2-4; no clear D gene. V lost 5 bases to trimming and J lost 6 bases, with 8 bases between them. The CDR3 sequence is 12 residues long. Germline CDR1 and CDR2: MDHEN and SYDVKM. The CDR3: CASSVFLNIQYF. The CDR3 DNA sequence: TGTGCCAGCAGTGTCTTTTTAAACATTCAGTACTTC.

This clone was seen once. The CDR3 DNA reads as TGCGCCAGCACCCGGTACGTGGGACAGGGAAGTGAAAAACTGTTTTTT. It yields the protein CASTRYVGQGSEKLFF. The rearrangement joins TRBV4-1 to TRBJ1-4; TRBD1 agrees at 9 bases. This CDR3 contains 16 residues. Looked up from germline, CDR1 is MGHRA and CDR2 is YSYEKL. V lost 7 bases and J lost 7; bases outside the gene matches: 13.

This clone was found once. The V and J genes are TRBV2 and TRBJ1-4; a possible D gene is TRBD1 (6 bases). Trimming took off 8 bases at V and 4 bases at J, with 11 bases between the two ends. Germline V gene lookup returns CDR1 SNHLY and CDR2 FYNNEI. The CDR3 spans 13 residues. CDR3 bases: TGTGCCAGCCGGGACAACCTTAATGAAAAACTGTTTTTT. It is translated as CASRDNLNEKLFF.

The chain uses TRBV5-6 and TRBJ2-5; tentative D call: TRBD1 (5 bases). Germline CDR1 SGHDT, CDR2 YYEEEE. This CDR3 has 14 amino acids. V lost 2 bases, J lost 5 bases, and 13 bases lay in between. The CDR3 is CASSFSGIEETQYF. DNA for the CDR3: TGTGCCAGCAGCTTCTCAGGGATAGAGGAGACCCAGTACTTC.

The V and J genes are TRBV4-2 and TRBJ1-4; 8 nucleotides match TRBD1. Germline V CDR1 and CDR2: LGHNA, YNFKEQ. This CDR3 is 14 amino acids long. J gave up 3 bases and V 3 bases, and 0 bases lay outside the gene matches. The CDR3 loop reads CASSQDRANEKLFF. The CDR3 nucleotides read TGTGCCAGCAGCCAGGACAGGGCTAATGAAAAACTGTTTTTT.

The genes are TRBV7-9 and TRBJ2-5, with no clear D. From germline, CDR1 is SEHNR and CDR2 FQNEAQ (reference sequence). The CDR3 contains 12 residues. The CDR3 loop reads CALHPVQETQYF. The CDR3 nucleotides read TGTGCTTTACATCCAGTACAAGAGACCCAGTACTTC. Using reference TRBV7-9 and TRBJ2-5 for the parts outside the CDR3, the full variable domain is DTGVSQNPRHKITKRGQNVTFRCDPISEHNRLYWYRQTLGQGPEFLTYFQNEAQLEKSRLLSDRFSAERPKGSFSTLEIQRTEQGDSAMYLCALHPVQETQYFGPGTRLLVL.

The genes are TRBV21-1 and TRBJ2-2; the table names TRBD2, a call not compared with the DNA. TRBV21-1 is assigned pseudogene status. The CDR3 sequence is 16 residues long. CDR3 protein: CASSKGRRLNTGELFF. CDR3 nucleotide sequence: TGTGCCAGCAGCAAAGGTCGCAGACTGAACACCGGGGAGCTGTTTTTT.

The gene calls are TRBV23-1 and TRBJ1-1, with D maybe TRBD1 (6 bases). TRBV23-1 is assigned to the ORF class and has an uncertain function. The CDR3 covers 15 residues. The germline V and J ends were trimmed by 5 bases and 1 base, with 14 bases remaining between them. For the CDR3, the DNA is TGCGCCAGCAGTTGGGAGGGGGAGGCGAACACTGAAGCTTTCTTT. Its translation: CASSWEGEANTEAFF.

The rearrangement uses TRBV27 and TRBJ2-1; tentative D call: TRBD1 (6 bases). The CDR3 has 14 amino acids. Germline values: CDR1 MNHEY, CDR2 SMNVEV (reference sequence). The V gene lost 2 bases and the J gene lost 6 bases, with 11 bases spanning the gap. CDR3 protein: CASSLQGTRNEQFF. In nucleotides, the CDR3 is TGTGCCAGCAGTTTACAGGGGACCCGCAATGAGCAGTTCTTC.

This sequence joins TRBV6-5 and TRBJ2-1, with 12 bases identical to TRBD2. Trimming at V came to 7 bases and at J to 6 bases, leaving 4 bases not matched to a gene. This CDR3 is 14 amino acids long. The germline V gene encodes CDR1 MNHEY and CDR2 SVGAGI. The CDR3 DNA reads TGTGCCAGCAAGTCTAGCGGGAGGGCCAATGAGCAGTTCTTC. The encoded protein is CASKSSGRANEQFF.

The chain joins TRBV28 to TRBJ1-1; D is possibly TRBD1 (5 bases). The CDR3 spans 14 residues. CDR1 is MDHEN and CDR2 is SYDVKM in the germline V gene. V was cut by 2 bases and J by 1 base, with 8 bases left in between. The CDR3 DNA is TGTGCCAGCAGTTTAGGGAGGGGGAACACTGAAGCTTTCTTT. This sequence encodes CASSLGRGNTEAFF. The variable domain in full, completed from reference TRBV28 and TRBJ1-1, reads DVKVTQSSRYLVKRTGEKVFLECVQDMDHENMFWYRQDPGLGLRLIYFSYDVKMKEKGDIPEGYSVSREKKERFSLILESASTNQTSMYLCASSLGRGNTEAFFGQGTRLTVV.

The chain is built from TRBV6-4 and TRBJ2-1, with 7 nucleotides matching TRBD2. Germline lookup yields CDR1 MRHNA and CDR2 SNTAGT. The CDR3 is 15 amino acids. With 5 bases clipped from V and 2 bases from J, the junction kept 6 bases outside the gene matches. The CDR3, as DNA: TGTGCCAGCAGTCCCTGGGAGGGCGCCTACAATGAGCAGTTCTTC. Protein product: CASSPWEGAYNEQFF.

Written as DNA, the CDR3 is TGTGCCAGCAGCCCGTCCTACGAGCAGTACTTC. Translation: CASSPSYEQYF. This chain joins TRBV6-6 and TRBJ2-7; D is unclear. V lost 6 bases and J lost 1, with 4 bases in between. This CDR3 has 11 residues. CDR1 MNHNY and CDR2 SVGAGI come from the germline V gene (reference sequence).

The V and J genes are TRBV5-1 and TRBJ2-7; TRBD2 aligns across 8 bases. The CDR3 is 15 residues long. From germline, CDR1 is SGHRS and CDR2 YFSETQ. The trim removed 0 bases at V and 3 bases at J, leaving 5 bases unmatched. CDR3 protein: CASSLVVAGSYEQYF. CDR3 bases: TGCGCCAGCAGCTTGGTGGTAGCGGGGAGCTACGAGCAGTACTTC.

The V gene is TRBV2, the J gene TRBJ2-7; D may be TRBD1 or TRBD2 (7 bases each). The V gene's germline CDR1 is SNHLY and CDR2 FYNNEI. This CDR3 contains 14 residues. The germline V and J ends were trimmed by 6 bases and 2 bases, with 14 bases remaining between them. The CDR3 DNA sequence: TGTGCCAGCAGACTAAGCGGGACAGCCTACGAGCAGTACTTC. Protein product: CASRLSGTAYEQYF.

This chain joins TRBV6-5 and TRBJ2-7; D uncertain. CDR1 is MNHEY and CDR2 is SVGAGI in the germline V gene. Trimming took 2 bases from V and 3 from J, leaving 14 bases between them. The CDR3 runs 15 residues. CDR3 region: CASSYSGPFHYEQYF. CDR3 nucleotide sequence: TGTGCCAGCAGTTACAGTGGACCGTTCCACTACGAGCAGTACTTC.